Listed here are 15 T cell receptor beta chains from one sample, sequenced in a study of control samples from healthy donors and cancer patients. The data were produced by immunoSEQ multiplex PCR, yet TCRdb's version contains in-frame clones alone and is incomplete. The profile shows fewer than 90,000 clones, about 88% of them singletons. Sequencing was carried out using blood. These receptors came from a woman aged 50 to 60 in good health.

The chain uses TRBV7-2 and TRBJ1-5; unclear D gene. The germline V gene encodes CDR1 SGHTA and CDR2 FQGNSA. CDR3 length equals 14 residues. The ends were cut back, 5 bases at V and 2 bases at J, with 10 bases in the middle. The CDR3 loop reads CASSRVPGNQPQHF. The CDR3 region has the DNA TGTGCCAGCAGCCGTGTCCCCGGCAATCAGCCCCAGCATTTT.

The chain uses TRBV5-1 and TRBJ1-5; no firm D call. Germline V lookup: CDR1 SGHRS, CDR2 YFSETQ. The CDR3 covers 13 residues. Trimming left V 0 bases short and J 5 bases short, with 6 bases between. CDR3 protein: CASSLGPDQPQHF. The CDR3 bases are TGCGCCAGCAGCTTGGGTCCGGATCAGCCCCAGCATTTT.

The table lists this clone with a count of one. The chain joins TRBV19 to TRBJ1-3, with TRBD1 matching 7 bases. This CDR3 has 11 amino acids. Trimming removed 9 bases from V and 8 bases from J; junction bases left unmatched: 4. CDR1 LNHDA and CDR2 SQIVND come from the germline V gene (reference sequence). The CDR3 sequence: CASRQGHTIYF. The CDR3 DNA sequence: TGTGCCAGCAGACAGGGCCACACCATATATTTT.

The chain recombines TRBV7-9 with TRBJ2-3, with 7 bases identical to TRBD1. Germline CDR1 and CDR2: SEHNR and FQNEAQ (reference sequence). The length of the CDR3 is 12 residues. The junction had 5 bases not matched to a gene; V was cut back by 5 bases and J by 9 bases. CDR3 sequence reads: CASSPSDRTQYF. As DNA, the CDR3 is TGTGCCAGCAGCCCATCGGACAGGACGCAGTATTTT.

The chain has TRBV7-6 and TRBJ2-1; 12 bases match TRBD2. With 1 base clipped from V and 5 bases from J, the junction kept 0 bases outside the gene matches. Germline values: CDR1 SGHVS, CDR2 FNYEAQ. CDR3 length: 15 residues. CDR3 residues: CASSLGLAGDNEQFF. CDR3 in DNA: TGTGCCAGCAGCTTAGGACTAGCGGGGGACAATGAGCAGTTCTTC.

The chain is built from TRBV6-5 and TRBJ1-6; D not resolved. Germline assignment: CDR1 MNHEY and CDR2 SVGAGI. The CDR3 has 14 residues. V was clipped by 6 bases and J by 6 bases, with 12 bases between them. The CDR3 sequence is CASSPQGTNSPLHF. The CDR3, as DNA: TGTGCCAGCAGCCCCCAAGGAACTAATTCACCCCTCCACTTT.

V gene TRBV23-1 combines with J gene TRBJ1-4; D unclear. TRBV23-1 is marked as an open reading frame, function uncertain. Trimming pared 11 bases from V and 0 bases from J, leaving 10 bases between. The CDR3 has 13 residues. The CDR3 protein is CARQGATNEKLFF. CDR3 DNA: TGCGCCCGACAAGGTGCAACTAATGAAAAACTGTTTTTT.

The rearrangement links TRBV5-1 to TRBJ2-3, with a weak D call TRBD1 (6 bases). V lost 1 base and J 2 bases, leaving 11 bases between the germline ends. The CDR3 is 15 residues long. CDR1 and CDR2 (germline): SGHRS, YFSETQ. The CDR3 DNA follows: TGCGCCAGCAGCTTGAGGGACAACCCCACAGATACGCAGTATTTT. Protein sequence: CASSLRDNPTDTQYF.

The V call is TRBV2, the J call TRBJ1-6, with a weak D call TRBD1 (6 bases). Trimming pared 1 base from V and 10 bases from J, leaving 14 bases between. CDR3 size: 15 residues. Germline V gene sequence: CDR1 SNHLY, CDR2 FYNNEI. Here the CDR3 reads CASSEEQGIRSPLHF. For the CDR3, the DNA is TGTGCCAGCAGTGAAGAACAGGGTATTCGCTCACCCCTCCACTTT.

The chain employs TRBV19 and TRBJ1-6; unclear D gene. Trimming left V 1 base short and J 9 bases short, with 7 bases between. The CDR3 loop spans 13 amino acids. Germline-derived CDR1 and CDR2 are LNHDA and SQIVND (reference sequence). CDR3 in DNA: TGTGCCAGTAGTATAGCCGGGAGTTCACCCCTCCACTTT. Its translation: CASSIAGSSPLHF. Looking up the rest from reference TRBV19 and TRBJ1-6 gives the full variable domain: DGGITQSPKYLFRKEGQNVTLSCEQNLNHDAMYWYRQDPGQGLRLIYYSQIVNDFQKGDIAEGYSVSREKKESFPLTVTSAQKNPTAFYLCASSIAGSSPLHFGNGTRLTVT.

As regards this clone: Within the sample, other DNA sequences also encode this same CDR3. V usage is TRBV6-5 and J usage is TRBJ1-4; TRBD1 aligns across 7 bases. Trimming at V came to 6 bases and at J to 7 bases, leaving 8 bases not matched to a gene. This CDR3 is built from 14 residues. Germline V CDR1 and CDR2: MNHEY, SVGAGI. The CDR3, as DNA: TGTGCCAGCAGCAAAAGGACAGGTAGTGAAAAACTGTTTTTT. This codes for CASSKRTGSEKLFF.

This chain uses TRBV6-5 with TRBJ1-2; 8 positions agree with TRBD1. V lost 6 bases and J lost 4; bases outside the gene matches: 10. This CDR3 has 15 residues. Germline-derived CDR1 and CDR2 are MNHEY and SVGAGI. The chain's CDR3 is CASSPGGGGAYGYTF. In DNA form, the CDR3 reads TGTGCCAGCAGCCCAGGGGGCGGGGGCGCCTATGGCTACACCTTC.

The CDR3 is CASSRGRGNTEAFF. CDR3 DNA: TGTGCCAGCAGCCGTGGACGTGGGAACACTGAAGCTTTCTTT. This sequence joins TRBV5-6 and TRBJ1-1; D gene uncertain. This CDR3 is 14 amino acids long. Trimming left V 4 bases short and J 1 base short, with 11 bases between. Germline-derived CDR1 and CDR2 are SGHDT and YYEEEE.

In regard to this clone: Other DNA variants within this sample encode the same CDR3. The gene calls are TRBV10-2 and TRBJ1-2, with D maybe TRBD1 (5 bases). There are 11 residues in the CDR3. V was pared by 8 bases and J by 4 bases, with 8 bases between. The germline CDR1 and CDR2 sequences are WSHSY and SAAADI. In nucleotides, the CDR3 is TGCGCCAGCGGGGACGGCTATGGCTACACCTTC. Translating it yields CASGDGYGYTF.

The chain carries TRBV27 and TRBJ1-2; weak D call: TRBD1 (5 bases). Germline V CDR1 and CDR2: MNHEY, SMNVEV (reference sequence). CDR3 length: 15 amino acids. V lost 7 bases and J lost 4, with 19 bases in between. The CDR3 loop reads CASKIGEGLSYGYTF. The CDR3 DNA follows: TGTGCCAGCAAAATAGGGGAGGGATTGAGCTATGGCTACACCTTC.